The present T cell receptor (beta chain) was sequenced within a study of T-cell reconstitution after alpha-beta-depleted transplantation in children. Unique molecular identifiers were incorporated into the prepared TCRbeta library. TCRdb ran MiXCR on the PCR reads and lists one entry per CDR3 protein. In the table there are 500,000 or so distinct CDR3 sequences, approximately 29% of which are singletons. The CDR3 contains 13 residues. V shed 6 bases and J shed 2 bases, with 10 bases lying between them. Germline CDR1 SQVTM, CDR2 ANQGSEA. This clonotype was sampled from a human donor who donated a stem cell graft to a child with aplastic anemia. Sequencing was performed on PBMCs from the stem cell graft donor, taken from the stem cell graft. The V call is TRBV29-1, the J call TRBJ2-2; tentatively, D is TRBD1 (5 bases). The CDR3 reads CSVDDRNTGELFF. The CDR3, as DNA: TGCAGCGTCGACGACAGAAACACCGGGGAGCTGTTTTTT.